Reported below is one TCR beta chain. V was clipped by 3 bases and J by 1 base, with 9 bases between them. Per the germline V gene, CDR1 is SGHAT and CDR2 is FQNNGV. The CDR3 runs 14 residues. Here immunoSEQ multiplex PCR was the method, and the copy in TCRdb shows in-frame clones only, minus some. The sample consists of roughly 70,000 clones, roughly 88% of them appearing once. The data were taken from a study of blood T cell repertoires in COVID-19. The clonotype comes from a man aged 70 or older with acute or convalescent COVID-19. The rearrangement uses TRBV11-2 and TRBJ1-2, with a tentative D call TRBD1 (5 bases). Sequencing was carried out using peripheral blood. CDR3 nucleotide sequence: TGTGCCAGCAGCTTCGGACACCTTAACTATGGCTACACCTTC. This encodes CASSFGHLNYGYTF.